Listed below are T cell receptor beta chains from one sample, sequenced in a study of T cells expressing NK-cell markers. Each CDR3 protein gets one entry in TCRdb, which reprocessed the 5' RACE reads and gives no DNA. The listing contains about 260,000 distinct CDR3 sequences. What was sequenced was blood T cells: a sorted CD56 or NKG2C T cell subset, CD4+ or CD8+ T cells, or bulk PBMC T cells (not recorded which). These receptors all come from a man aged 18-30 years in good health. The CDR3 runs from the conserved cysteine through the conserved F or W.

cdr3_aa j_call v_call
CASSADWTNTGELFF TRBJ2-2 TRBV6-1
CATSMGQSNYEQYF TRBJ2-7 TRBV15
CAISESNAGRGQETQYF TRBJ2-5 TRBV10-3
CSADPGTSGRAKNIQYF TRBJ2-4 TRBV20-1
CASSNFYTGTSSNEQFF TRBJ2-1 TRBV19
CASSFLAELNNEQFF TRBJ2-1 TRBV5-1
CASSLGGTGVTEAFF TRBJ1-1 TRBV7-9
CASSLNDEAFF TRBJ1-1 TRBV5-6
CSASIARENSPLHF TRBJ1-6 TRBV20-1
CSARTGGFGYTF TRBJ1-2 TRBV20-1
CASSLPQDSGANVLTF TRBJ2-6 TRBV5-1
CAWLTGNPYEQYF TRBJ2-7 TRBV30
CASSHRNTEKAFF TRBJ1-1 TRBV5-1
CSAPDRASGNTIYF TRBJ1-3 TRBV20-1
CASSPAGTSGRLETQYF TRBJ2-5 TRBV5-1
CSASSPGQVVFEQYF TRBJ2-7 TRBV20-1
CASRVPGTDYNEQFF TRBJ2-1 TRBV5-1
CASSLTLGLAKKNTGELFF TRBJ2-2 TRBV12-3/TRBV12-4
CASSLETQGEKLFF TRBJ1-4 TRBV5-6
CSASDGTVYEKLFF TRBJ1-4 TRBV20-1
CASSSLPGTSGGSSYNEQFF TRBJ2-1 TRBV11-2
CSVEKTGISTDTQYF TRBJ2-3 TRBV29-1
CASSSIRGINSNQPQHF TRBJ1-5 TRBV12-3/TRBV12-4
CASSIGQENEQFF TRBJ2-1 TRBV5-1
CSARVKALETQYF TRBJ2-5 TRBV20-1
CSVSTGEREAFF TRBJ1-1 TRBV29-1
CASSQATGVGTQYF TRBJ2-5 TRBV4-3
CAISGTLNTGELFF TRBJ2-2 TRBV10-3
CASSPLGVNQPQHF TRBJ1-5 TRBV12-3/TRBV12-4
CASSLILGRDWHEQFF TRBJ2-1 TRBV7-6
CASSRGLEQFF TRBJ2-1 TRBV7-2
CASSLRQGSTDTQYF TRBJ2-3 TRBV18
CASRPSGRETDTQYF TRBJ2-3 TRBV12-3/TRBV12-4
CASSLVVSGNTIYF TRBJ1-3 TRBV5-5
CASSPLTGANTEAFF TRBJ1-1 TRBV5-1
CSASPLRERTGDTQYF TRBJ2-3 TRBV20-1
CASSRPAGRVDEQYF TRBJ2-7 TRBV4-2
CAISESERDQPQHF TRBJ1-5 TRBV10-3
CASSTAPGNTGELFF TRBJ2-2 TRBV5-1
CASSGRQGIETQYF TRBJ2-5 TRBV7-2
CASSPPSVSGSDTQYF TRBJ2-3 TRBV18
CASSQHRTSGTWYNEQFF TRBJ2-1 TRBV4-2
CASSYSRTSTAAFF TRBJ1-1 TRBV6-5
CASSLTWGQNTDTQYF TRBJ2-3 TRBV4-3
CASSFLVSDSSGEQYF TRBJ2-7 TRBV12-3/TRBV12-4
CASGFRVGQGGNEQYF TRBJ2-7 TRBV28
CASRPTGVPDTQYF TRBJ2-3 TRBV12-3/TRBV12-4
CASSQNFQGAEAFF TRBJ1-1 TRBV14